The 13 T cell receptor beta chains in this list originate from one sample, sequenced in a study of blood T cell repertoires in COVID-19 (dated by TCRdb to the early 2020s). Libraries were built with the immunoSEQ multiplex PCR assay. Imported from immuneACCESS, the table was reduced by TCRdb to in-frame sequences with V and J called. These copies leave out some clones; in studies compared against another copy, an unresolved V gene accounts for under half, and the cause of the remainder is not known. A total of about 150,000 clones appear in this sample, around 88% of them only once. Over 4.5% of the sample lies in the top ten. Material for sequencing was peripheral blood. These receptors were taken from a human donor in a cohort sampled during active COVID-19.

V usage is TRBV12-1 and J usage is TRBJ2-7; the table's D call TRBD2 went unverified against the DNA. TRBV12-1 is a pseudogene locus. The CDR3 spans 15 residues. CDR3 region: CASSLTSGNSYEQYF. In nucleotides, the CDR3 is TGTGCCAGCAGCTTGACTAGCGGGAACTCCTACGAGCAGTACTTC.

V is TRBV9 and J is TRBJ2-1; no definite D call. The CDR3 totals 13 residues. Trimming removed 3 bases at V and 8 bases at J, with 12 bases between. Germline V lookup: CDR1 SGDLS, CDR2 YYNGEE. CDR3 sequence: CASSAGPRDEQFF. CDR3 DNA: TGTGCCAGCAGCGCAGGTCCCCGCGATGAGCAGTTCTTC.

The chain carries TRBV7-9 and TRBJ2-1, with 8 bases identical to TRBD2. Trimming at V came to 1 base and at J to 7 bases, leaving 18 bases not matched to a gene. This CDR3 contains 19 residues. The germline gives CDR1 SEHNR, CDR2 FQNEAQ (reference sequence). CDR3 bases: TGTGCCAGCAGCTTAGGGACGTTGAGGGGGGGACTAGAAGGGAATGAGCAGTTCTTC. The encoded protein is CASSLGTLRGGLEGNEQFF.

The CDR3 is CASSIQGSQPQHF. CDR3 sequence (DNA): TGTGCCAGCAGTATTCAGGGATCTCAGCCCCAGCATTTT. The chain combines TRBV5-4 with TRBJ1-5, with D perhaps matching TRBD1 (5 bases). V was trimmed by 5 bases and J by 6 bases, leaving 12 bases between them. This CDR3 is built from 13 residues. The germline CDR1 and CDR2 sequences are SGHNT and YYREEE (reference sequence).

The chain has TRBV5-8 and TRBJ2-2; no reliable D call. Germline lookup yields CDR1 SGHTS and CDR2 YDEGEE. The length of the CDR3 is 15 residues. Trimming removed 0 bases at V and 1 base at J, with 7 bases between. The CDR3 sequence is CASSLVRLNTGELFF. CDR3 coding DNA: TGTGCCAGCAGCTTGGTTAGATTGAACACCGGGGAGCTGTTTTTT.

The chain employs TRBV20-1 and TRBJ2-1, with D possibly being TRBD1 (6 bases). The length of the CDR3 is 11 residues. Trimming pared 6 bases from V and 9 bases from J, leaving 12 bases between. CDR1 and CDR2 (germline): DFQATT, SNEGSKA (reference sequence). This CDR3 is CSAERGFEQFF. For the CDR3, the DNA is TGCAGTGCCGAGAGGGGGTTTGAGCAGTTCTTC.

The chain combines TRBV7-9 with TRBJ2-5; 7 bases agree with TRBD2. The CDR3 runs 19 residues. Trimming cost V 2 bases and J 7 bases; bases outside gene matches: 22. Germline V gives CDR1 SEHNR, CDR2 FQNEAQ (reference sequence). CDR3 sequence: CASSLLYPGGAGREWTQYF. In DNA, the CDR3 is TGTGCCAGCAGCTTATTGTACCCGGGTGGAGCGGGGCGGGAGTGGACCCAGTACTTC. The variable domain in full, with the rest retrieved from reference TRBV7-9 and TRBJ2-5, is DTGVSQNPRHKITKRGQNVTFRCDPISEHNRLYWYRQTLGQGPEFLTYFQNEAQLEKSRLLSDRFSAERPKGSFSTLEIQRTEQGDSAMYLCASSLLYPGGAGREWTQYFGPGTRLLVL.

The genes are TRBV7-9 and TRBJ1-3; TRBD1 is a possible D gene (5 bases). Germline values: CDR1 SEHNR, CDR2 FQNEAQ (reference sequence). V gave up 3 bases and J gave up 4 bases, with 10 bases separating them. The length of the CDR3 is 14 residues. As DNA, the CDR3 is TGTGCCAGCAGCTTGGACATGAGAGGAAACACCATATATTTT. Protein product: CASSLDMRGNTIYF.

The genes are TRBV3-1 (or the pseudogene TRBV3-2) and TRBJ2-5; 8 nucleotides line up with TRBD1. Germline V gene data show CDR1 as LGHDT and CDR2 as YNNKEL (reference sequence). CDR3 length: 15 residues. Trimming took 0 bases from V and 5 from J; bases not matched to a gene: 5. The CDR3 loop is CASSQDRGHAETQYF. The CDR3 DNA reads as TGTGCCAGCAGCCAAGACAGGGGGCATGCGGAGACCCAGTACTTC.

The chain has TRBV7-6 and TRBJ1-3; 12 bases fit TRBD1. The CDR3 has 18 amino acids. Looked up from germline, CDR1 is SGHVS and CDR2 is FNYEAQ. J lost 0 bases, V lost 1 base, and 4 bases had no gene match. The CDR3 coding sequence is TGTGCCAGCAGCTTAGTGGGACAGGGGGCAGCCTCTGGAAACACCATATATTTT. The encoded protein is CASSLVGQGAASGNTIYF.

The chain carries TRBV2 and TRBJ2-7; 11 bases fit TRBD1. The germline V gene encodes CDR1 SNHLY and CDR2 FYNNEI. This CDR3 spans 17 amino acids. Losses at the gene ends were 6 bases for V and 2 bases for J; bases not matched to a gene: 12. The chain's CDR3 is CASRDTPGQGATYEQYF. In DNA form, the CDR3 reads TGTGCCAGCAGGGATACCCCTGGACAGGGGGCAACCTACGAGCAGTACTTC. Complete variable domain (other parts from reference TRBV2 and TRBJ2-7): EPEVTQTPSHQVTQMGQEVILRCVPISNHLYFYWYRQILGQKVEFLVSFYNNEISEKSEIFDDQFSVERPDGSNFTLKIRSTKLEDSAMYFCASRDTPGQGATYEQYFGPGTRLTVT.

This clone has just a few counts. The chain combines TRBV5-4 with TRBJ2-5; 8 positions match TRBD2. This CDR3 is 16 amino acids long. With 2 bases clipped from V and 2 bases from J, the junction kept 8 bases outside the gene matches. From germline, CDR1 is SGHNT and CDR2 YYREEE (reference sequence). CDR3: CASSLWAGGQQETQYF. CDR3 nucleotides: TGTGCCAGCAGCTTATGGGCGGGAGGACAACAAGAGACCCAGTACTTC.

This chain uses TRBV28 with TRBJ2-3; 9 bases match TRBD1. Germline CDR1 MDHEN, CDR2 SYDVKM. The CDR3 extends over 17 amino acids. V gave up 6 bases and J gave up 6 bases; unmatched junction bases: 16. This CDR3 reads CASSAQWGQGRSDTQYF. CDR3 in DNA: TGTGCCAGCAGCGCCCAGTGGGGACAGGGTAGGTCGGATACGCAGTATTTT. The full variable domain, with the rest looked up from reference TRBV28 and TRBJ2-3, is DVKVTQSSRYLVKRTGEKVFLECVQDMDHENMFWYRQDPGLGLRLIYFSYDVKMKEKGDIPEGYSVSREKKERFSLILESASTNQTSMYLCASSAQWGQGRSDTQYFGPGTRLTVL.